Following are 23 T cell receptor beta chains from one sample sequenced in a study of T-cell reconstitution after alpha-beta-depleted transplantation in children. The TCRbeta library was prepared with unique molecular identifiers. One entry per CDR3 protein, called by TCRdb with MiXCR from the PCR reads. This table holds just over 350,000 distinct CDR3 sequences, 13% found once. This sample comprised PBMCs, obtained from the stem cell graft. The receptor set was obtained from a human donor who donated a stem cell graft to a child with Fanconi anemia.

This clonotype was picked up a small number of times. The chain employs TRBV14 and TRBJ2-1, with D possibly TRBD2 on 6 matching bases. V lost 8 bases to trimming and J lost 1 base, with 15 bases between them. The CDR3 has 15 amino acids. Germline V gene sequence: CDR1 SGHDN, CDR2 FVKESK. The CDR3 spells CASCSVGGSYNEQFF. The CDR3, as DNA: TGTGCCAGCTGTAGCGTTGGAGGGTCCTACAATGAGCAGTTCTTC.

This clonotype was picked up many times. The chain recombines TRBV12-3 or TRBV12-4 with TRBJ1-4; maybe TRBD1 (6 bases). Trimming cost V 5 bases and J 8 bases, with 18 bases left between them. The CDR3 is 15 amino acids. The CDR3: CASSEDRLEREKLFF. DNA of the CDR3: TGTGCCAGCAGTGAAGACAGGTTAGAGCGAGAAAAACTGTTTTTT.

The table lists this clonotype with many counts. This sequence joins TRBV15 and TRBJ2-5, with 9 bases matching TRBD2. The CDR3 has 16 residues. In germline, CDR1 is LNHNV, CDR2 YYDKDF (reference sequence). Losses at the gene ends were 5 bases for V and 3 bases for J; bases not matched to a gene: 10. Here the CDR3 reads CATSGTLAGIEETQYF. DNA for the CDR3: TGTGCCACCAGCGGCACTCTAGCGGGGATTGAAGAGACCCAGTACTTC.

V is TRBV4-2 and J is TRBJ1-1, with D tentatively TRBD1 (5 bases). The germline V and J ends were trimmed by 3 bases and 6 bases, with 8 bases remaining between them. The CDR3 sequence is 12 residues long. From germline, CDR1 is LGHNA and CDR2 YNFKEQ. The CDR3 protein is CASSQQGAEAFF. The CDR3 nucleotides are TGTGCCAGCAGCCAGCAAGGGGCTGAAGCTTTCTTT.

This clonotype has ten or more counts. The genes are TRBV6-2 or TRBV6-3 and TRBJ1-1; D is ambiguous. The CDR3 consists of 16 residues. Per the germline V gene, CDR1 is MNHEY and CDR2 is SVGEGT. Trimming removed 2 bases from V and 3 bases from J, with 16 bases in between. For the CDR3, the DNA is TGTGCCAGCAGTTACCCCCCCTTTTACCTGGACACTGAAGCTTTCTTT. This sequence encodes CASSYPPFYLDTEAFF.

The CDR3: CASSSAFRQTQYF. Here the CDR3 DNA reads TGTGCCAGCAGCTCCGCCTTTCGGCAGACCCAGTACTTC. This chain joins TRBV7-7 and TRBJ2-5; D is ambiguous. Germline CDR1 SSHAT, CDR2 FNYEAQ (reference sequence). V was trimmed by 4 bases and J by 6 bases, leaving 12 bases between them. The CDR3 totals 13 residues.

This chain joins TRBV5-6 and TRBJ1-2; 9 bases match TRBD1. V was pared by 1 base and J by 6 bases, with 4 bases of the junction left unmatched. This CDR3 has 14 amino acids. CDR1 is SGHDT, CDR2 YYEEEE, per germline. CDR3: CASSLNRGQDGYTF. CDR3 bases: TGTGCCAGCAGCTTGAACAGGGGGCAAGATGGCTACACCTTC.

This clonotype was seen repeatedly, ten times or more. The chain joins TRBV29-1 to TRBJ2-3; 7 nucleotides match TRBD1. In germline, CDR1 is SQVTM, CDR2 ANQGSEA. Trimming took 4 bases from V and 1 from J; bases not matched to a gene: 11. This CDR3 has 16 residues. In nucleotides, the CDR3 is TGCAGCGTTGTGCCCGAAGACAGGGACCGCACAGATACGCAGTATTTT. Protein product: CSVVPEDRDRTDTQYF.

This clonotype was recorded at least ten times. The chain links TRBV5-6 to TRBJ1-1; 7 bases fit TRBD1. The germline V gene has CDR1 SGHDT and CDR2 YYEEEE. J lost 1 base, V lost 2 bases, and 5 bases had no gene match. The CDR3 consists of 15 residues. This CDR3 reads CASSLSRQGNTEAFF. In DNA, the CDR3 is TGTGCCAGCAGCTTATCCCGACAGGGGAACACTGAAGCTTTCTTT.

In its sample, this clonotype was seen a few times. This rearrangement joins TRBV20-1 to TRBJ2-3, with 15 bases identical to TRBD2. The CDR3 is made up of 15 amino acids. V dropped 1 base and J dropped 6; count of bases not matched to a gene: 2. The germline gives CDR1 DFQATT, CDR2 SNEGSKA (reference sequence). The CDR3 bases are TGCAGTGCTAGAGCCGGACTAGCGGGGGGGGATACGCAGTATTTT. The encoded protein is CSARAGLAGGDTQYF.

On this clonotype: A much larger clonotype is one base distant, so this may be a read error. The chain couples TRBV6-5 to TRBJ1-3; tentatively, D is TRBD1 (6 bases). Per the germline V gene, CDR1 is MNHEY and CDR2 is SVGAGI. The ends were cut back, 2 bases at V and 8 bases at J, with 13 bases in the middle. The CDR3 is 14 residues long. CDR3 loop: CASSYTGRGYTIYF. CDR3 nucleotide sequence: TGTGCCAGCAGTTACACAGGGCGAGGATACACCATATATTTT.

This clonotype was seen only a few times. V is TRBV7-9 and J is TRBJ2-1, with no clear D. Germline V gene lookup returns CDR1 SEHNR and CDR2 FQNEAQ (reference sequence). V shed 2 bases and J shed 6 bases, with 8 bases lying between them. The CDR3 runs to 13 residues. Here the CDR3 reads CASSLIPVNEQFF. The CDR3 DNA is TGTGCCAGCAGCTTAATCCCGGTCAATGAGCAGTTCTTC.

The chain employs TRBV7-3 and TRBJ2-2; 7 bases align to TRBD2. The V segment lost 5 bases and the J segment 2 bases; nucleotides outside the gene matches: 14. The CDR3 spans 18 residues. Germline V gives CDR1 SGHTA, CDR2 FQGTGA. DNA of the CDR3: TGTGCCAGCAGCCCTCGGGGGAATCGGGGGGACAACACCGGGGAGCTGTTTTTT. It yields the protein CASSPRGNRGDNTGELFF.

In this sample, this clonotype turned up many times. This chain joins TRBV7-2 and TRBJ1-4, with unresolved D. V was trimmed by 1 base and J by 5 bases, leaving 5 bases between them. CDR1 and CDR2 from the germline V gene are SGHTA and FQGNSA. The CDR3 has 13 amino acids. CDR3 in amino acids: CASSLGQNEKLFF. CDR3 DNA: TGTGCCAGCAGCTTAGGGCAGAATGAAAAACTGTTTTTT.

This chain links TRBV2 with TRBJ2-2; TRBD1 matches at 9 bases. J gave up 6 bases and V 6 bases, and 8 bases lay outside the gene matches. CDR3 length: 15 amino acids. The germline CDR1 and CDR2 sequences are SNHLY and FYNNEI. CDR3 sequence reads: CASRLDRGTPGELFF. The CDR3 DNA reads TGTGCCAGCAGGTTGGACAGGGGAACCCCCGGGGAGCTGTTTTTT.

This chain uses TRBV5-5 with TRBJ1-2; 7 bases are a match to TRBD1. Losses at the gene ends were 2 bases for V and 5 bases for J; bases not matched to a gene: 9. Looked up from germline, CDR1 is SGHKS and CDR2 is YYEKEE (reference sequence). The CDR3 consists of 15 residues. This CDR3 reads CASSFKPGQIYGYTF. CDR3 nucleotide sequence: TGTGCCAGCAGCTTCAAACCGGGACAGATATATGGCTACACCTTC.

This clonotype occurred many times. This rearrangement joins TRBV7-6 to TRBJ2-5; tentatively, D is TRBD2 (6 bases). Germline CDR1 SGHVS, CDR2 FNYEAQ. V lost 4 bases and J lost 2, with 14 bases in between. CDR3 length equals 15 residues. CDR3 nucleotide sequence: TGTGCCAGCAGCTCCCCCCGAGGAGGGCAAGAGACCCAGTACTTC. It yields the protein CASSSPRGGQETQYF.

This clonotype has only a few counts. The CDR3 spells CSLDAAYGYTF. In DNA form, the CDR3 reads TGCAGCCTAGATGCAGCCTATGGCTACACCTTC. The rearrangement links TRBV20-1 to TRBJ1-2; D call uncertain. Germline V gives CDR1 DFQATT, CDR2 SNEGSKA (reference sequence). The CDR3 runs 11 residues.

This clonotype was observed a few times. This chain links TRBV12-3 or TRBV12-4 with TRBJ2-1; D is uncertain. The CDR3 is 17 residues long. V gave up 2 bases and J gave up 5 bases, with 19 bases separating them. For the CDR3, the DNA is TGTGCCAGCAGTTTATCCCTAAGGGTAGTCGAGAACAATGAGCAGTTCTTC. This gives the protein CASSLSLRVVENNEQFF.

V is TRBV2 and J is TRBJ2-2, with 7 bases identical to TRBD1. This CDR3 has 16 amino acids. J lost 2 bases, V lost 4 bases, and 7 bases had no gene match. The V gene's germline CDR1 is SNHLY and CDR2 FYNNEI. The CDR3 here is CASSADRATNTGELFF. The CDR3 nucleotides read TGTGCCAGCAGTGCTGACAGGGCCACAAACACCGGGGAGCTGTTTTTT.

In this sample, this clonotype turned up a few times. This rearrangement joins TRBV20-1 to TRBJ1-1; the match to TRBD1 covers 9 bases. J lost 5 bases, V lost 0 bases, and 4 bases had no gene match. The CDR3 sequence is 14 residues long. The germline V gene has CDR1 DFQATT and CDR2 SNEGSKA (reference sequence). In DNA form, the CDR3 reads TGCAGTGCTAGAGAAGGGACAGGGAGAACTGAAGCTTTCTTT. Translated: CSAREGTGRTEAFF.

This clonotype was counted at least ten times. The rearrangement links TRBV4-3 to TRBJ2-3; 7 bases line up with TRBD2. The CDR3 is 16 amino acids. V lost 0 bases, J lost 6 bases, and 9 bases stayed unmatched. The V gene's germline CDR1 is LGHNA and CDR2 YSLEER. CDR3 loop: CASSQDFRLASDTQYF. The DNA of the CDR3 is TGCGCCAGCAGCCAAGATTTCAGACTAGCCTCGGATACGCAGTATTTT.

V and J are TRBV20-1 and TRBJ1-1, with D tentatively TRBD1 (6 bases). The CDR3 sequence is 14 residues long. CDR1 is DFQATT and CDR2 is SNEGSKA in the germline V gene (reference sequence). V lost 5 bases, J lost 1 base, and 14 bases lay in between. This CDR3 is CSAVPTGRNTEAFF. The CDR3 nucleotides read TGCAGTGCTGTACCGACAGGAAGGAACACTGAAGCTTTCTTT.